Listed here are 23 T cell receptor beta chains from one sample, sequenced in a study of blood T cell repertoires in COVID-19. TCRdb's copy holds only in-frame clones and misses some; the assay was immunoSEQ multiplex PCR. The data contain approximately 200,000 clones, roughly 88% of them singletons. The material sequenced was PBMCs or T cells enriched from blood (not recorded which). Receptors originate from a woman in her 30s who had recovered from COVID-19.

This chain joins TRBV10-1 and TRBJ2-6; 9 positions match TRBD1. Germline CDR1 reads WNHNN; CDR2 reads SYGVQD (reference sequence). J lost 0 bases, V lost 6 bases, and 12 bases had no gene match. The CDR3 has 19 amino acids. CDR3 DNA sequence: TGCGCCAGCAGAGGAGCTGGGACAGGGAACCACTCTGGGGCCAACGTCCTGACTTTC. This sequence encodes CASRGAGTGNHSGANVLTF.

The gene calls are TRBV12-3 or TRBV12-4 and TRBJ1-1; D gene unclear. The CDR3 length is 12 residues. Trimming stripped 4 bases from V and 4 bases from J, with 7 bases between. The DNA for the CDR3 is TGTGCCAGCAGTTATATGTTCACTGAAGCTTTCTTT. This encodes CASSYMFTEAFF.

This clone was counted once. The J gene is TRBJ1-5, the V gene TRBV27, with D unresolved. This CDR3 is 15 amino acids long. Germline V CDR1 and CDR2: MNHEY, SMNVEV (reference sequence). V was clipped by 11 bases and J by 0 bases, with 17 bases between them. CDR3 sequence: CASRVFSGSNQPQHF. DNA of the CDR3: TGTGCCTCCCGAGTTTTCTCCGGTAGCAATCAGCCCCAGCATTTT.

V and J are TRBV7-3 and TRBJ2-7; 11 bases align to TRBD2. After removal of 5 bases from V and 2 bases from J, the junction contained 5 bases not matched to a gene. The V gene's germline CDR1 is SGHTA and CDR2 FQGTGA. This CDR3 has 15 residues. In DNA, the CDR3 is TGTGCCAGCAGCCAAGGGACTAGCGGACCCTACGAGCAGTACTTC. Protein: CASSQGTSGPYEQYF. Using reference TRBV7-3 and TRBJ2-7 for the parts outside the CDR3, the full variable domain is GAGVSQTPSNKVTEKGKYVELRCDPISGHTALYWYRQSLGQGPEFLIYFQGTGAADDSGLPNDRFFAVRPEGSVSTLKIQRTERGDSAVYLCASSQGTSGPYEQYFGPGTRLTVT.

CDR3 in amino acids: CASSLVATSGSLYNEQFF. DNA of the CDR3: TGTGCCAGCAGCTTAGTAGCCACTAGCGGGAGTTTATACAATGAGCAGTTCTTC. The V call is TRBV7-8, the J call TRBJ2-1, with 11 bases aligning to TRBD2. J was trimmed by 4 bases and V by 1 base; bases with no gene match: 9. Per germline, CDR1 SGHVS and CDR2 FQNEAQ. The CDR3 is 18 residues long.

The rearrangement links TRBV5-1 to TRBJ1-4, with D tentatively TRBD1 (6 bases). V lost 5 bases and J 6 bases, leaving 11 bases between the germline ends. CDR3 length: 13 amino acids. Germline CDR1 and CDR2: SGHRS and YFSETQ. The CDR3 DNA sequence: TGCGCCAGCAGACAGGGACCGGATGAAAAACTGTTTTTT. This gives the protein CASRQGPDEKLFF.

This clone was seen only once. This chain uses TRBV5-5 with TRBJ2-5, with 7 bases fitting TRBD2. Trimming took 2 bases from V and 1 from J; bases not matched to a gene: 8. Per the germline V gene, CDR1 is SGHKS and CDR2 is YYEKEE (reference sequence). This CDR3 spans 16 amino acids. DNA for the CDR3: TGTGCCAGCAGCTTCCGAGGGCGGGGGTCCCAAGAGACCCAGTACTTC. Translated, it gives CASSFRGRGSQETQYF.

V and J are TRBV5-5 and TRBJ2-7; 11 bases line up with TRBD2. The CDR3 extends over 17 amino acids. V dropped 2 bases and J dropped 2; count of bases not matched to a gene: 9. The V gene's germline CDR1 is SGHKS and CDR2 YYEKEE (reference sequence). CDR3 nucleotide sequence: TGTGCCAGCAGCTTAGTAGCGGGAGGGTCCGCCCCCTACGAGCAGTACTTC. This encodes CASSLVAGGSAPYEQYF.

The genes are TRBV25-1 and TRBJ1-4; perhaps TRBD1 as D (6 bases). The CDR3 length is 14 residues. Between the trimmed V and J ends, which lost 8 bases and 1 base, there was a span of 11 bases. The germline V gene encodes CDR1 MGHDK and CDR2 SYGVNS. This CDR3 reads CASGGGGTNEKLFF. CDR3 sequence (DNA): TGTGCCAGCGGGGGAGGGGGAACTAATGAAAAACTGTTTTTT.

The gene calls are TRBV12-3 or TRBV12-4 and TRBJ1-4, with a possible D match to TRBD1 (6 bases). This CDR3 is built from 13 residues. V was shortened by 5 bases and J by 7 bases, with 11 bases between the two germline ends. CDR3 loop: CASSPRQAEKLFF. CDR3 DNA sequence: TGTGCCAGCAGTCCCCGACAGGCTGAAAAACTGTTTTTT.

V and J are TRBV5-1 and TRBJ2-3, with 12 bases fitting TRBD2. Germline loops: CDR1 SGHRS, CDR2 YFSETQ. This CDR3 comprises 15 residues. The trim removed 6 bases at V and 6 bases at J, leaving 8 bases unmatched. The DNA of the CDR3 is TGCGCCAGCATGGAGCTAGCGGGAGGGCTGGATACGCAGTATTTT. Translating gives CASMELAGGLDTQYF.

The V call is TRBV11-3, the J call TRBJ2-2; D perhaps matches TRBD2 (6 bases). V was clipped by 5 bases and J by 2 bases, with 15 bases between them. The CDR3 length is 16 residues. Germline V gene sequence: CDR1 SGHNT, CDR2 YENEEA. The chain's CDR3 is CASSPPGADNTGELFF. As DNA, the CDR3 is TGTGCCAGCAGCCCCCCGGGAGCGGACAACACCGGGGAGCTGTTTTTT.

This clone was recorded once. The gene calls are TRBV19 and TRBJ1-5; D not certain. The CDR3 runs to 12 residues. V lost 6 bases and J 7 bases, leaving 10 bases between the germline ends. Germline V gene lookup returns CDR1 LNHDA and CDR2 SQIVND (reference sequence). CDR3 coding DNA: TGTGCCAGTAGAACGGGGTTCCAGCCCCAGCATTTT. Its protein is CASRTGFQPQHF.

The V call is TRBV10-3, the J call TRBJ2-1; TRBD1 is a possible D gene (6 bases). The germline CDR1 and CDR2 sequences are ENHRY and SYGVKD. The CDR3 sequence is 16 residues long. Trimming removed 0 bases at V and 6 bases at J, with 15 bases between. CDR3 coding DNA: TGTGCCATCAGTGAGTCAATGGGCAGGGGATTCAATGAGCAGTTCTTC. This sequence encodes CAISESMGRGFNEQFF.

This clone was recorded a few times. The chain has TRBV28 and TRBJ2-7, with a weak D call TRBD1 (8 bases). CDR1 and CDR2 (germline): MDHEN, SYDVKM. V dropped 5 bases and J dropped 3 bases, with 20 bases sitting between them. This CDR3 region has 16 residues. The CDR3 DNA is TGTGCCAGCAGTCCATTTACAGGGGGGGTCAGCTACGAGCAGTACTTC. Amino acids: CASSPFTGGVSYEQYF.

The CDR3 here is CASSLPFRTGATGELFF. Written as DNA, the CDR3 is TGTGCCAGCAGTTTACCCTTCCGGACAGGGGCCACCGGGGAGCTGTTTTTT. This sequence joins TRBV28 and TRBJ2-2; 9 bases align to TRBD1. In germline, CDR1 is MDHEN, CDR2 SYDVKM. With 2 bases clipped from V and 4 bases from J, the junction kept 8 bases outside the gene matches. The CDR3 has 17 amino acids.

The chain has TRBV5-4 and TRBJ1-2, with 8 positions matching TRBD1. Unmatched junction bases numbered 7, after V lost 4 bases and J lost 2 bases. The CDR3 length is 15 residues. CDR1 and CDR2 from the germline V gene are SGHNT and YYREEE (reference sequence). In DNA, the CDR3 is TGTGCCAGCAGCAATCAGGGGGCGTCGAACTATGGCTACACCTTC. Its protein is CASSNQGASNYGYTF.

This clone was seen just once. The chain carries TRBV5-1 and TRBJ1-2, with D perhaps TRBD1 (6 bases). Trimming took 4 bases from V and 8 from J, leaving 12 bases between them. This CDR3 spans 12 amino acids. CDR1 is SGHRS, CDR2 YFSETQ, per germline. CDR3: CASSPGARGYTF. CDR3 coding DNA: TGCGCCAGCAGCCCAGGGGCGAGAGGCTACACCTTC.

This clone has only one observation. This chain uses TRBV25-1 with TRBJ2-7, with D maybe TRBD1 (5 bases). Deletions cut 1 base from V and 1 base from J, with 8 bases between. The CDR3 loop spans 14 amino acids. In germline, CDR1 is MGHDK, CDR2 SYGVNS. CDR3 region: CASSEFGASYEQYF. CDR3 sequence (DNA): TGTGCCAGCAGTGAATTTGGGGCTTCCTACGAGCAGTACTTC.

The chain employs TRBV24-1 and TRBJ2-1; D remains ambiguous. Germline-derived CDR1 and CDR2 are KGHDR and SFDVKD. CDR3 length: 14 amino acids. Deletions cut 1 base from V and 5 bases from J, with 8 bases between. Written as DNA, the CDR3 is TGTGCCACCAGTGATTTTGGCCAAGACAATGAGCAGTTCTTC. Protein: CATSDFGQDNEQFF.

This sequence joins TRBV6-5 and TRBJ2-7, with 8 bases matching TRBD2. The V gene end was trimmed by 4 bases and the J gene end by 6 bases; junction bases not matched to a gene: 8. CDR1 MNHEY and CDR2 SVGAGI come from the germline V gene. The CDR3 spans 14 residues. This CDR3 is CASSLTGGPLEQYF. CDR3 nucleotide sequence: TGTGCCAGCAGTTTGACGGGAGGGCCTCTCGAGCAGTACTTC.

The rearrangement joins TRBV9 to TRBJ2-5; 7 bases map to TRBD1. The CDR3 loop spans 15 amino acids. Trimming cost V 2 bases and J 4 bases; bases outside gene matches: 8. CDR1 is SGDLS and CDR2 is YYNGEE in the germline V gene. CDR3: CASSVAAQGRETQYF. The CDR3 bases are TGTGCCAGCAGCGTGGCCGCACAGGGGAGAGAGACCCAGTACTTC.

This clone was observed once. The chain combines TRBV11-1 with TRBJ2-3, with D perhaps TRBD1 (6 bases). This CDR3 has 14 residues. CDR1 and CDR2 (germline): SGHAT, FQDESV (reference sequence). V gave up 6 bases and J gave up 5 bases, with 15 bases separating them. As DNA, the CDR3 is TGTGCCAGCAGTCCCTCAAGGGGACAAGATACGCAGTATTTT. Protein product: CASSPSRGQDTQYF.